This T cell receptor (beta chain) was sequenced for a study of cytomegalovirus exposure and HLA in healthy donors (dated by TCRdb to 2016 to 2017). Regarding the complete study: An earlier analysis of 587 of the donors reported over 250 Gb of sequence data and 95 million to 120 million unique TCR beta sequences obtained from around 170 million T cells. Besides the first cohort of approximately 710 subjects, a separate validation cohort made up of 120 different subjects was used. HLA typing covered class I and class II loci at four-digit resolution. On average, around 230,000 unique TCR beta nucleotide sequences were sequenced per donor among roughly 430 genotyped donors of the cohort, with 15% to 20% of those sequences being non-productive. The number of typed donors differed by locus: roughly 629-630 for A, B, C, DRB1 and DQB1; 522 for DQA1; 600 to 610 for DPA1; and around 450 for DPB1. An early release covering 550 to 700 HLA-typed donors comprised about 290 gigabases of sequencing data and approximately 80 million unique TCR sequences. The study profiled the T cell repertoires of about 640 subjects by immunosequencing and related them to cytomegalovirus serostatus. To predict cytomegalovirus infection status, the study brought together high-throughput TCR immunosequencing, statistical association of individual TCRs with disease status, and machine learning. The study aimed to test whether signatures of past pathogen exposure could be identified by cataloging public T cell receptors. Genome-wide SNP genotypes for about 60% of the 666 donors were used in a later genetic analysis, which treated that subset as a discovery cohort. Every repertoire in the discovery cohort had been generated on one and the same sequencing platform. Of the roughly 400 genotyped donors, 81% fell in the genetic ancestry cluster associated with self-reported Caucasian donors. Donor age, sex, ethnicity and CMV serostatus were compiled alongside the repertoire data. Because of strong linkage in the cohort, roughly five DR-DQ haplotypes were treated as single units for association and clustering. A later analysis re-analyzed previously published TCR beta repertoires from 650 to 800 donors and added high-resolution HLA genotyping to study TCR occurrence patterns. The later analysis used no new phenotypic data to find candidate immune exposures, relying instead on TCR beta sequences and their occurrence across donors. An earlier analysis of several hundred of the donors applied high-throughput TCR beta sequencing to assess whether each TCR beta V gene segment acted as functional or pseudogenic. What the work shows at the level of the full study, not this receptor alone: V-gene and J-gene trimming of TCR beta chains was associated with a missense DCLRE1C variant in a later genetic analysis, and the association was replicated in an independent cohort. When HLA alleles, especially DR and DQ, strongly co-occurred, attributing TCR associations to individual alleles was difficult. While some public TCRs were present in many individuals, most TCR sequences turned up only very rarely across donors. In vitro tests confirmed that three of the cytomegalovirus-associated TCR beta chains recognize cytomegalovirus antigens. In this cohort, only TCR beta chains were sequenced, and detectable features were limited by the absence of alpha or paired-chain data. A later analysis associated about 17,000 TCR beta sequences with specific HLA alleles at a false discovery rate of 0.05. Because HLA typing was missing for some donors at each locus, association tests included only the typed subset. Linkage disequilibrium might explain the correlated functional status among segregating V segments, but an unknown experimental factor could not be ruled out. Compared with the roughly 670-donor mean, donors in an Asian-associated ancestry cluster had fewer N-insertions in productive TCRs, according to a later genetic analysis. Sequencing depth was assumed to be roughly uniform across donors in the presence/absence analyses, though that assumption may not hold. Broadly in line with IMGT annotations, most TCR beta V segments showed up in productive rearrangements about 87% or about 30% of the time in an earlier analysis of a few hundred of the donors. In a later analysis, the rate of TCR association differed among HLA loci, with DRB1 alleles having the most associated TCRs and HLA-C alleles having the fewest. In a later analysis, HLA-associated TCR beta chains showed more clonal expansion and lower generation probabilities than non-associated chains that were equally common. The earlier analysis of a few hundred of the donors excluded some 16 rarely observed V segments, including chromosome 9 orphons, because counts were too low. In both the original and validation cohorts, the classifier was reported to diagnose cytomegalovirus status with high specificity and sensitivity. The authors suggested that the approach could potentially be generalized to other disease states and immunological phenotypes. A further reported finding was that TCR beta sequences accurately predicted the HLA-A and HLA-B alleles for most subjects in the first cohort. The sequencing pipeline was judged likely to have produced a cluster of highly shared sequence variants as a technical artifact. In a later analysis, several top co-occurrence clusters were reported to appear linked to parvovirus B19, influenza, CMV and Epstein-Barr virus. Because the 87-base-pair reads could not distinguish some IMGT-functional V segments, including TRBV6-2 and TRBV6-3, those segments were excluded. The only immune exposure information available for the cohort was CMV serostatus. In a later analysis, most CMV-associated TCR beta chains were found to appear HLA-restricted, with HLA associations seemingly driven largely by CMV exposure. The study listed 150 to 200 TCR beta chains as associated with cytomegalovirus.

This clone was counted between two and nine times. It has no known antigen specificity. The input lacks base qualities; no much larger clone sits a single base away. V loses 1 base, J loses 4 bases, and the germline ends lie 28 bases apart. From the cysteine up to the phenylalanine, the CDR3 has a length of 21 residues. Only CDR3 DNA remains: 63 bases, in frame from the first base. Via the germline V gene, CDR1 is LGHNA and CDR2 YSLEER. In total, roughly 670 healthy bone marrow donors made up the cohort. At the time of sampling, every cohort member was nominally healthy, though immune exposures that went unrecorded were likely present. The donor tested CMV seropositive and was one of the 289 seropositive cohort members. Each donor provided a peripheral blood sample, and peripheral blood mononuclear cells were used for TCR beta sequencing. Genomic DNA extraction from the blood cell samples was performed with the Qiagen DNeasy Blood Extraction Kit.

The protocol used for the library was the immunoSEQ multiplex PCR assay. The multiplex PCR relied on a mix of 60 forward primers for TCR Vbeta segments and 13 reverse primers for TCR Jbeta segments. Amplification of the CDR3 region of rearranged TCR beta genes was performed with a multiplex PCR assay on genomic DNA. Amplified TCR beta libraries were sequenced as 87-base-pair reads on the Illumina HiSeq System. Per the original workflow: A later analysis counted 65 million to 90 million unique TCR beta chains across the 666 repertoires, and about 10 million of these chains were shared by at least two donors. To remove PCR and sequencing errors, raw reads were error-corrected and collapsed into unique sequences using a nearest-neighbor algorithm that merged closely related sequences. V, D and J gene segments were assigned by aligning CDR3 sequences to IMGT reference sequences. Each retained sequence needed at least a six-nucleotide match to both a V gene segment and a J gene segment. A rearrangement was called productive if the CDR3 had no stop codons and remained in frame with V and J, and every other rearrangement was called non-productive. CDR3 was defined by IMGT convention, running from the second conserved V-encoded cysteine to the conserved J-encoded phenylalanine. Sequences without an unambiguous match to a single V gene segment were excluded from the earlier analysis of several hundred of the donors. An earlier analysis of fewer than 750 of the donors called V segments functional above 56.7% productive rearrangements and segregating when the between-donor standard deviation exceeded 5%. To diagnose cytomegalovirus status from the catalog of TCR beta chain sequences, a statistical classification framework was built. In a later analysis, TCR nucleotide sequences were compared against IMGT/GENE-DB human TR gene sequences so that V and J genes could be assigned. The TCRdist pipeline was used in a later analysis to assign CDR3 sequences and most-parsimonious VDJ recombination scenarios. In a later analysis, each TCR beta chain was defined by its CDR3 amino acid sequence together with its V-gene family, and reads lacking a unique V-gene family were excluded. As a way to deal with suspected cross-contamination and a sequencing artifact, a later analysis dropped approximately 590 nucleotide sequences that were highly shared and had low generation probability. In a later analysis, a clonal expansion index for each public chain was calculated from normalized within-repertoire ranks of inferred template counts. A later analysis computed generation probabilities with a VDJ recombination model fitted to out-of-frame rearrangements, and checked the results against IGoR. A later analysis scored TCR-TCR, TCR-HLA and TCR-CMV co-occurrence with hypergeometric tests, applying a repertoire-size bias correction to TCR pairs. False discovery rates were estimated in a later analysis by permuting HLA or CMV assignments 20 times. In a later analysis, co-occurring TCRs were grouped using DBSCAN, with TCRdist sequence similarity added in when clustering inside HLA-allele-positive subsets. Co-occurrence clustering excluded repertoires with fewer than 30,000 or more than 120,000 public chains, plus five with anomalous nucleotide sharing. TCRdb obtained this table from immuneACCESS and retained in-frame rearrangements with V and J assigned. These tables miss some clones; where compared with another copy, unresolved V genes account for less than half of the shortfall, and the remainder is unexplained. D and trimming come from the DNA, and the V and J calls and clone size come from that table. Across this sample there are approximately 120,000 clones, with roughly 80% seen only once. The biggest ten clones account for 11% of the sample.

This chain joins TRBV4-3 to TRBJ2-2, and TRBD2 may be the D gene, going by 5 matching bases. The receptor comes from a man younger than 45 in good health and CMV-seropositive. The material sequenced was PBMCs. The CDR3 is CASSQAPLRDTYLRFTGELFF. The nucleotides read TGCGCCAGCAGCCAAGCCCCCTTGAGGGATACCTACTTGCGATTCACCGGGGAGCTGTTTTTT.